The sequence of this TCR delta chain was determined in a study of gamma-delta chains in newborns, infants, children. There are 15 residues in the CDR3. Germline CDR1 is GEAIGNYY and CDR2 is EKD. TCRdb re-called the reads using CATT. This table has some 10,000 delta-chain clones, around 8.8% appearing once. For this clone: Mismatch with germline at one junction end may stem from a read error.

The clonotype comes from a child who was a newborn, infant or young child, either healthy, febrile or measles-vaccinated (not recorded which). Sequencing used blood. The chain is built from TRDV2 and TRDJ1, with D hard to call. CDR3 amino acids: CACDTLGFATDKPIF. In DNA form, the CDR3 reads TGTGCCTGTGACACCTTGGGCTTTGCTACCGATAAACCCATCTTT.